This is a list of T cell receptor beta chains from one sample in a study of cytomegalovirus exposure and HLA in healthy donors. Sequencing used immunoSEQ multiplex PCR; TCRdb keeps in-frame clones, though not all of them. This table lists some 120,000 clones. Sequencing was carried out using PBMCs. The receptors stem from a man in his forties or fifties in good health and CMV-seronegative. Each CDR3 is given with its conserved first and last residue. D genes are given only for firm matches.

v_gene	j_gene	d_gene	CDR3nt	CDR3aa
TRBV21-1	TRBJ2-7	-	TGTGCCAGCAGCCGGGACAGGGGATTTGGGCAGTACTTC	CASSRDRGFGQYF
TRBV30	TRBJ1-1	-	TGTGCCTGGAGCAGGGTGAGAACTGAAGCTTTCTTT	CAWSRVRTEAFF
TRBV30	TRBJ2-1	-	TGTGCCTGGAGAGGGCCTAGGGGTTACAATGAGCAGTTCTTC	CAWRGPRGYNEQFF
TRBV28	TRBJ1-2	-	TGTGCCAGCAGTCTTTACAGGGATCTCGATGGCTACACCTTC	CASSLYRDLDGYTF
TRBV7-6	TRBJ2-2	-	TGTGCCAGCAGCTCGCGAGTGAACACCGGGGAGCTGTTTTTT	CASSSRVNTGELFF
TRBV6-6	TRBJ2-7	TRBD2	TGTGCCAGCAATAGACTGGGACTAGCGGTCTACGAGCAGTACTTC	CASNRLGLAVYEQYF
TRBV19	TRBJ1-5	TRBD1	TGTGCCAGTAGTTCGACAGGGGGTCAGCCCCAGCATTTT	CASSSTGGQPQHF
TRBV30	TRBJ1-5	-	TGTGCCTGGAGTGGGGCTAGGGGTGGACAGCCCCAGCATTTT	CAWSGARGGQPQHF
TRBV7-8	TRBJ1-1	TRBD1	TGTGCCAGCAGGCCCGGGACAGGGGATAGCGCTGAAGCTTTCTTT	CASRPGTGDSAEAFF
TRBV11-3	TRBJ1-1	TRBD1	TGCGTCAGCAGCTTAAGACGGACAGGGGATAAGAACACTGAAGCTTTCTTT	CVSSLRRTGDKNTEAFF
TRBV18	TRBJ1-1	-	TGTGCCAGCTCACCTTCCGGGGTGAACACTGAAGCTTTCTTT	CASSPSGVNTEAFF
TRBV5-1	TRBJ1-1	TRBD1	TGCGCCAGCAGCATACTAGGACAGGGTTTATCTGAAGCTTTCTTT	CASSILGQGLSEAFF
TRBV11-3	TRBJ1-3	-	TGTGCCAGCAGCTTCGGAGGGAACACCATATATTTT	CASSFGGNTIYF
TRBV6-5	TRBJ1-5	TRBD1	TGTGCCAGCAGTGCGACAGGGGGCGGTCAGCCCCAGCATTTT	CASSATGGGQPQHF
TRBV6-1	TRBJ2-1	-	TGTGCCAGCAGTGAGATGCGGATCTCCTACAATGAGCAGTTCTTC	CASSEMRISYNEQFF
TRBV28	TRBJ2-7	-	TGTGCCAGCCGCCTCCGGGACGGACTAACCTACGAGCAGTACTTC	CASRLRDGLTYEQYF
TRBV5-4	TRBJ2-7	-	TGTGCCAGCAGCCGTACGAGTCTAGACTACGAGCAGTACTTC	CASSRTSLDYEQYF
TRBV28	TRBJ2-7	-	TGTGCCAGCAGCGAGGGAAACTACGAGCAGTACTTC	CASSEGNYEQYF
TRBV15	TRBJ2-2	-	TGTGCCACCAGCAGACCCCGCCGTGGACTGGCCCTCACCGAGGAGCTGTTTTTT	CATSRPRRGLALTEELFF
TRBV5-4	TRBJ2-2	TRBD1	TGTGCCAGCAGTCATACCGGGACAGGTAACACCGGGGAGCTGTTTTTT	CASSHTGTGNTGELFF
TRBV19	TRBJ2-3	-	-	CASRVGTGAVSTYF
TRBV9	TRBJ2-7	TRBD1	TGTGCCAGCAGCGCGGGACAGGCCACCTACGAGCAGTACTTC	CASSAGQATYEQYF
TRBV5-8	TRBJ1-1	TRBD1	TGTGCCAGCAGCATCCCCCGGGACAGGGCATCGGCCACTGAAGCTTTCTTT	CASSIPRDRASATEAFF
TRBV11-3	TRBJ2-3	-	TGTGCCAGCAGCCGTAAAGATACGCAGTATTTT	CASSRKDTQYF
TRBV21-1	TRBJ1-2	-	TGTGCCAGCAGCGCAAAGGGGTTTGCGGGAGGCTTAGACTATGGCTACACCTTC	CASSAKGFAGGLDYGYTF
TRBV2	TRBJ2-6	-	TGTGCCAGCAGTGATGTGGAGGGCCGCGCCAACGTCCTGACTTTC	CASSDVEGRANVLTF
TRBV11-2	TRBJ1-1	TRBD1	TGTGCCAGCAGCTCGACAGGGCGCAGCACTGAAGCTTTCTTT	CASSSTGRSTEAFF
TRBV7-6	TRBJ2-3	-	TGTGCCAGCAGCTTAGCGTCGGGGAAGGGGCAGTATTTT	CASSLASGKGQYF
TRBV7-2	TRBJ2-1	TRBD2	TGTGCCAGCAGCCCTCCGGGACTAGCTTTTAATGAGCAGTTCTTC	CASSPPGLAFNEQFF
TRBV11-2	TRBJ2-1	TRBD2	TGTGCCAGCAGCGACTACTACCTAGCGGGAGCAGTAGGTGAGCAGTTCTTC	CASSDYYLAGAVGEQFF
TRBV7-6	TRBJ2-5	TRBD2	TGTGCCAGCAGCTTGACTAGCGGGCCTTGGGAGACCCAGTACTTC	CASSLTSGPWETQYF
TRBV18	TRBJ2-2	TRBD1	TGTGCCAGCTCACCCAGACCACAGGGGGCGAACACCGGGGAGCTGTTTTTT	CASSPRPQGANTGELFF
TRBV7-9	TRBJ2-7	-	TGTGCCAGCAGCTCACTACAGGGATCACACGAGCAGTACTTC	CASSSLQGSHEQYF